The subject of this entry is one TCR beta chain. Its antigen is unknown. The sample originates from a study of blood T cells in healthy people across ages. Whole-study results and caveats: Diversity figures derived from one million T cells were judged to underestimate the true value. What prevented conclusive comparison of naive and antigen-experienced cells was that PBMCs were unsorted.

Donors gave roughly 10 milliliters of peripheral blood apiece. The total RNA that was extracted per sample amounted to at least 5.5 micrograms. A second PCR of roughly 7 to 11 cycles used a sample-barcoded 5' primer and a J-beta primer mix. TCRdb used MiXCR to reprocess the 5' RACE reads, holding one entry per CDR3 protein. This table has more than 700,000 distinct CDR3 sequences, approximately 55% appearing once. The receptor's source is a man older than 75 in good health. Sequenced sample: blood.

CDR3 residues: CASSPSGDSRTYNEQFF. The CDR3 DNA reads TGTGCCAGCAGCCCATCGGGGGACTCAAGAACCTACAATGAGCAGTTCTTC. The J gene is TRBJ2-1, the V gene TRBV12-3 or TRBV12-4, with D perhaps matching TRBD2 (6 bases). This CDR3 contains 17 residues. Between the trimmed V and J ends, which lost 6 bases and 2 bases, there was a span of 20 bases.